A selection of T cell receptor beta chains follows, all from one sample in a study of T cell repertoires in ileal Crohn's disease. Measured with immunoSEQ multiplex PCR; TCRdb has only the in-frame clones, and not every one. There are roughly 4,000 clones in the sample; roughly four fifths occur only once, and 7.6% lies in the top ten. The sequenced material came from ileal tissue. The receptors were sampled from an adult with Crohn's disease. The CDR3 runs from the conserved cysteine through the conserved F or W. The order of the fields is clone size, J gene, V gene, D gene, CDR3 protein, CDR3 DNA. A D gene is named only where the DNA matches it firmly. Size is omitted from some rows. Given values are once, few, many or a class for expanded clones.

>.|TRBJ2-1|TRBV5-1|TRBD1
CAGGPGLDRGGEQFF
TGCGCCGGCGGGCCGGGTCTGGACAGGGGAGGTGAGCAGTTCTTC
>.|TRBJ2-7|TRBV14|.
CASSQAIWQGYSYEQYF
TGTGCCAGCAGCCAAGCGATCTGGCAGGGCTACTCCTACGAGCAGTACTTC
>.|TRBJ1-3|TRBV11-2|.
CASSSSTSGNTIYF
TGTGCCAGCAGCTCCTCGACAAGCGGAAACACCATATATTTT
>.|TRBJ1-3|TRBV5-1|.
CASSLGHGAGNTIYF
TGCGCCAGCAGCTTGGGCCACGGTGCTGGAAACACCATATATTTT
>.|TRBJ2-7|TRBV7-2|TRBD2
CASSPFGEGSYEQYF
TGTGCCAGCAGCCCCTTCGGGGAGGGCTCCTACGAGCAGTACTTC
>.|TRBJ2-3|TRBV7-9|.
CASSLQSGGPSTDTQYF
TGTGCCAGCAGCTTACAGAGTGGAGGCCCTAGCACAGATACGCAGTATTTT
>.|TRBJ1-3|TRBV19|.
CASSLSSGGSGNTIYF
TGTGCCAGTAGCCTCTCCTCCGGGGGCTCTGGAAACACCATATATTTT
>few|TRBJ1-4|TRBV29-1|TRBD1
CSVGTAGTNEKLFF
TGCAGCGTCGGGACAGCCGGGACTAATGAAAAACTGTTTTTT
>.|TRBJ2-3|TRBV7-9|TRBD2
CASSASGLAGAESTDTQYF
TGTGCCAGCAGCGCCTCGGGACTAGCGGGAGCCGAGAGCACAGATACGCAGTATTTT
>.|TRBJ1-6|TRBV5-1|.
CASSALPGRDSPLHF
TGCGCCAGCAGCGCCCTGCCAGGGAGGGATTCACCCCTCCACTTT
>.|TRBJ2-3|TRBV7-9|.
CASSLLEIPDTQYF
TGTGCCAGCAGCTTACTAGAAATCCCAGATACGCAGTATTTT
>.|TRBJ2-1|TRBV6-4|TRBD1
CASGRQGSSYNEQFF
TGTGCCAGCGGAAGACAGGGCAGCTCCTACAATGAGCAGTTCTTC
>.|TRBJ1-2|TRBV7-2|.
CASSFSVQVIYGYTF
TGTGCCAGCAGCTTTTCCGTCCAGGTGATCTATGGCTACACCTTC
>.|TRBJ2-1|TRBV7-9|.
CASSHPSNEQFF
TGTGCCAGCAGCCACCCTAGCAATGAGCAGTTCTTC
>.|TRBJ1-3|TRBV6-6|TRBD1
CASTEGGLLSGNTIYF
TGTGCCAGCACCGAAGGGGGCCTCCTCTCTGGAAACACCATATATTTT
>few|TRBJ1-1|TRBV6-1|TRBD1
CASSGYTGANTEAFF
TGTGCCAGCAGTGGATACACAGGGGCCAACACTGAAGCTTTCTTT
>.|TRBJ2-1|TRBV7-9|.
CASSRLEDNEQFF
TGTGCCAGCAGCCGTTTGGAGGACAATGAGCAGTTCTTC
>few|TRBJ1-2|TRBV7-8|.
CASSGGDLDGYTF
TGTGCCAGCAGCGGGGGGGACCTGGATGGCTACACCTTC
>few|TRBJ1-2|TRBV28|.
CASSSERGAMGGYTF
TGTGCCAGCAGTTCAGAGCGAGGTGCGATGGGTGGCTACACCTTC
>.|TRBJ2-1|TRBV11-3|TRBD1
CASSSLGQGRDNEQFF
TGTGCCAGCAGCTCACTTGGACAGGGGAGAGACAATGAGCAGTTCTTC
>.|TRBJ1-2|TRBV7-2|.
CASSLVSVNYGYTF
TGTGCCAGCAGCTTAGTTTCAGTTAACTATGGCTACACCTTC
>.|TRBJ2-5|TRBV2|.
CASSVPPTGETQYF
TGTGCCAGCAGTGTACCACCGACGGGGGAGACCCAGTACTTC
>.|TRBJ1-1|TRBV19|.
CASSGLNTEAFF
TGTGCCAGTTCAGGCCTGAACACTGAAGCTTTCTTT
>.|TRBJ2-5|TRBV29-1|TRBD2
CSVGGETQYF
TGCAGCGTGGGGGGGGAGACCCAGTACTTC
>.|TRBJ1-2|TRBV7-9|.
CASSLGGSVMGYTF
TGTGCCAGCAGCCTGGGGGGAAGCGTTATGGGCTACACCTTC
>.|TRBJ1-1|TRBV2|TRBD1
CASRRTGPTEAFF
TGTGCCAGCAGGAGGACAGGGCCAACTGAAGCTTTCTTT
>.|TRBJ2-1|TRBV19|TRBD1
CASSRLGAGTGFHEQFF
TGTGCCAGTAGTAGATTGGGCGCCGGGACAGGGTTCCATGAGCAGTTCTTC
>.|TRBJ1-1|TRBV15|.
CATSRDLGRARVDAFF
TGTGCCACCAGCAGAGATCTTGGAAGGGCCAGGGTTGATGCTTTCTTT
>.|TRBJ1-2|TRBV5-1|TRBD1
CASSPSGQSYGYTF
TGCGCCAGCAGCCCTTCGGGACAGTCCTATGGCTACACCTTC
>.|TRBJ2-7|TRBV29-1|TRBD2
CSVEEGRAYEQYF
TGCAGCGTTGAAGAGGGGAGGGCCTACGAGCAGTACTTC
>.|TRBJ1-2|TRBV4-3|.
CASSLDNRASSYGYTF
TGCGCCAGCAGCCTCGACAACAGGGCGTCGAGCTATGGCTACACCTTC
>.|TRBJ1-1|TRBV6-5|.
CASTAGAEAFF
TGTGCCAGCACCGCAGGGGCTGAAGCTTTCTTT
>.|TRBJ2-2|TRBV10-3|.
CAISAGERVRGTGELFF
TGTGCCATCAGTGCGGGGGAGCGGGTGCGAGGCACCGGGGAGCTGTTTTTT
>few|TRBJ1-1|TRBV19|.
CASTAGSRAFF
TGTGCCAGTACCGCCGGGAGTCGGGCTTTCTTT
>.|TRBJ1-5|TRBV18|.
CASSPQGTSNQPQHF
TGTGCCAGCTCACCACAGGGGACATCTAATCAGCCCCAGCATTTT
>.|TRBJ1-2|TRBV5-1|TRBD1
CASSLGDSSSYYGYTF
TGCGCCAGCAGCTTGGGGGACAGTTCATCATACTATGGCTACACCTTC
>.|TRBJ2-5|TRBV19|.
CASSIGGQETQYF
TGTGCCAGTAGTATCGGCGGTCAAGAGACCCAGTACTTC